This T cell receptor (beta chain) is from a study of cytomegalovirus exposure and HLA in healthy donors. Findings and limits, study-wide: Later work found that TCR association rates differed between HLA loci; DRB1 had the most and HLA-C the fewest.

In the case of this clone: Its antigen remains unknown.

Germline CDR1 reads WNHNN; CDR2 reads SYGVQD (reference sequence). CDR3 size: 14 residues. V was clipped by 6 bases and J by 5 bases; unmatched bases: 9. The primer mix had 60 Vbeta and 13 Jbeta primers. Here immunoSEQ multiplex PCR was the method, and the copy in TCRdb shows in-frame clones only, minus some. The sample includes about 140,000 clones, around 84% of them seen just once. This sequence joins TRBV10-1 and TRBJ1-2; TRBD1 matches 7 bases. Sequences were obtained from PBMCs. This TCR derives from a boy aged 2 to 10 in good health and CMV-seronegative. CDR3 nucleotide sequence: TGCGCCAGCAGAGGGGGACAGATCCCTTATGGCTACACCTTC. This sequence encodes CASRGGQIPYGYTF.